Each of the 30 T cell receptor beta chains below was sequenced from the same sample in a study of T cells in tumors after PD-1 blockade. Sequencing used immunoSEQ multiplex PCR; TCRdb keeps in-frame clones, though not all of them. Among some 48,000 clones listed, roughly 73% were seen once. Sequenced material: PBMCs, taken before anti-PD-1 treatment. All receptors come from a human donor with basal cell carcinoma.

The CDR3, as DNA: TGTGCCAGCAGTTACTCGAGCCGGCCAGAGACCCAGTACTTC. Translating it yields CASSYSSRPETQYF. The genes are TRBV6-2 or TRBV6-3 and TRBJ2-5, with no clear D. Germline values: CDR1 MNHEY, CDR2 SVGEGT. V was pared by 0 bases and J by 4 bases, with 9 bases between. This CDR3 comprises 14 residues.

This sequence joins TRBV2 and TRBJ1-5; D is undetermined. Germline V gene data show CDR1 as SNHLY and CDR2 as FYNNEI. The CDR3 sequence is 14 residues long. V shed 3 bases and J shed 3 bases, with 9 bases lying between them. Here the CDR3 DNA reads TGTGCCAGCAGTGATCGGGGAATCAATCAGCCCCAGCATTTT. This sequence encodes CASSDRGINQPQHF.

Only one count was recorded for this clone. The chain recombines TRBV6-5 with TRBJ2-3, with TRBD2 identical over 8 bases. The CDR3 spans 14 residues. Trimming took 6 bases from V and 4 from J; bases not matched to a gene: 6. CDR1 MNHEY and CDR2 SVGAGI come from the germline V gene. As DNA, the CDR3 is TGTGCCAGCAGCCGCGGGACTAGTGCAGATACGCAGTATTTT. Protein sequence: CASSRGTSADTQYF.

V gene TRBV7-2 combines with J gene TRBJ2-5; perhaps TRBD2 as D (6 bases). From germline, CDR1 is SGHTA and CDR2 FQGNSA. V dropped 5 bases and J dropped 5 bases, with 12 bases sitting between them. The CDR3 consists of 13 residues. The CDR3 is CASSASRGETQYF. The CDR3 DNA reads as TGTGCCAGCAGCGCTAGCCGGGGGGAGACCCAGTACTTC.

The V call is TRBV25-1, the J call TRBJ1-3; D might be TRBD1 (5 bases). The CDR3 sequence is 14 residues long. Trimming took 2 bases from V and 2 from J, leaving 7 bases between them. The germline gives CDR1 MGHDK, CDR2 SYGVNS. CDR3 nucleotides: TGTGCCAGCAGTGAACCGGGGGCTGGAAACACCATATATTTT. It specifies CASSEPGAGNTIYF.

The V and J genes are TRBV9 and TRBJ2-1, with 13 bases matching TRBD2. This CDR3 comprises 20 residues. CDR1 and CDR2 (germline): SGDLS, YYNGEE. The V gene end was trimmed by 0 bases and the J gene end by 0 bases; junction bases not matched to a gene: 9. CDR3 nucleotide sequence: TGTGCCAGCAGCGTAGACGGACTAGCGGGGGACCAAAGCTCCTACAATGAGCAGTTCTTC. Translating it yields CASSVDGLAGDQSSYNEQFF.

In this sample, this clone turned up a few times. The genes are TRBV5-1 and TRBJ2-7; D remains unclear. The CDR3 runs to 16 residues. Trimming removed 0 bases at V and 2 bases at J, with 15 bases between. In germline, CDR1 is SGHRS, CDR2 YFSETQ. The CDR3, as DNA: TGCGCCAGCAGCTTGGTGCAACGGACCCACCCCTACGAGCAGTACTTC. Amino acids: CASSLVQRTHPYEQYF.

The chain employs TRBV18 and TRBJ2-5; TRBD2 is a possible D gene (6 bases). The CDR3 spans 13 residues. V lost 1 base, J lost 3 bases, and 6 bases lay in between. CDR1 and CDR2 from the germline V gene are KGHSH and LQKENI. This CDR3 is CASSPRREETQYF. The CDR3 DNA reads as TGTGCCAGCTCACCACGGAGGGAAGAGACCCAGTACTTC.

V is TRBV28 and J is TRBJ1-2; the D gene is possibly TRBD1 (6 bases). The CDR3 contains 14 residues. V was trimmed by 5 bases and J by 3 bases, leaving 13 bases between them. Germline V gene sequence: CDR1 MDHEN, CDR2 SYDVKM. The CDR3 spells CASSRTDNHYGYTF. CDR3 coding DNA: TGTGCCAGCAGTCGGACAGATAACCACTATGGCTACACCTTC.

This clone was detected only a few times. The V gene is TRBV7-9, the J gene TRBJ2-5, with 9 positions matching TRBD1. The CDR3 spans 15 residues. Germline assignment: CDR1 SEHNR and CDR2 FQNEAQ (reference sequence). With 3 bases clipped from V and 2 bases from J, the junction kept 4 bases outside the gene matches. The CDR3 loop is CASSFLQGAQETQYF. CDR3 DNA: TGTGCCAGCAGCTTCCTACAGGGGGCTCAAGAGACCCAGTACTTC.

V and J are TRBV27 and TRBJ2-7; D is unresolved. Germline V lookup: CDR1 MNHEY, CDR2 SMNVEV (reference sequence). This CDR3 has 12 residues. Trimming cost V 6 bases and J 1 base, with 7 bases left between them. CDR3 DNA sequence: TGTGCCAGCAGGGGCCGGTCCTACGAGCAGTACTTC. Residues: CASRGRSYEQYF.

This clone has just a few counts. CDR3 protein: CASSLVTGVPQPQHF. The CDR3 nucleotides read TGTGCCAGCAGTTTAGTGACGGGGGTCCCTCAGCCCCAGCATTTT. The J gene is TRBJ1-5, the V gene TRBV28, with D possibly TRBD1 on 5 matching bases. The V gene lost 2 bases and the J gene lost 6 bases, with 14 bases spanning the gap. The CDR3 is made up of 15 amino acids. Per the germline V gene, CDR1 is MDHEN and CDR2 is SYDVKM. The variable domain in full, with the rest retrieved from reference TRBV28 and TRBJ1-5, is DVKVTQSSRYLVKRTGEKVFLECVQDMDHENMFWYRQDPGLGLRLIYFSYDVKMKEKGDIPEGYSVSREKKERFSLILESASTNQTSMYLCASSLVTGVPQPQHFGDGTRLSIL.

The chain combines TRBV10-1 with TRBJ2-1; no reliable D call. CDR1 WNHNN and CDR2 SYGVQD come from the germline V gene (reference sequence). Trimming pared 2 bases from V and 5 bases from J, leaving 7 bases between. CDR3 length equals 13 residues. The CDR3 sequence: CASSEMVDNEQFF. CDR3 nucleotides: TGCGCCAGCAGTGAGATGGTTGACAATGAGCAGTTCTTC.

The chain uses TRBV5-6 and TRBJ2-1; D is unresolved. CDR1 and CDR2 (germline): SGHDT, YYEEEE. The CDR3 length is 11 residues. Between the trimmed V and J ends, which lost 2 bases and 10 bases, there was a span of 7 bases. The CDR3 sequence: CASSLFGEQFF. CDR3 DNA: TGTGCCAGCAGCTTATTTGGGGAGCAGTTCTTC.

J is TRBJ2-7 and V is TRBV5-1; 9 bases line up with TRBD1. The V and J ends lost 6 bases and 0 bases, in that order; junction bases with no gene match: 10. The CDR3 loop spans 16 amino acids. CDR1 and CDR2 from the germline V gene are SGHRS and YFSETQ. The CDR3 sequence is CASNEQGAKSSYEQYF. The CDR3 nucleotides are TGCGCCAGCAATGAACAGGGGGCAAAGAGCTCCTACGAGCAGTACTTC.

The genes are TRBV5-1 and TRBJ2-5; D tentatively fits TRBD1 or TRBD2 (5 bases each). The CDR3 length is 16 residues. V was clipped by 4 bases and J by 5 bases, with 21 bases between them. The V gene's germline CDR1 is SGHRS and CDR2 YFSETQ. CDR3 protein: CASSLGGPRAPETQYF. The CDR3, as DNA: TGCGCCAGCAGCCTTGGGGGACCCAGGGCCCCCGAGACCCAGTACTTC.

The chain recombines TRBV9 with TRBJ1-4; TRBD1 matches 7 bases. This CDR3 has 14 amino acids. V gave up 3 bases and J gave up 10 bases; unmatched junction bases: 9. The germline CDR1 and CDR2 sequences are SGDLS and YYNGEE. The CDR3 region is CASSAAGGSRKLFF. The DNA of the CDR3 is TGTGCCAGCAGCGCGGCAGGGGGTTCCCGAAAACTGTTTTTT.

In regard to this clone: Relative to the germline gene, one junction end is altered; a read error may explain this. The chain is built from TRBV5-6 and TRBJ1-2; D is unclear. Germline CDR1 and CDR2: SGHDT and YYEEEE. This CDR3 comprises 13 residues. The CDR3 coding sequence is TGTGCCAGCAGCCTGCGGGTTAACTATGGCCACACCTTC. As protein: CASSLRVNYGHTF.

The V and J genes are TRBV3-1 (or the pseudogene TRBV3-2) and TRBJ1-2; tentatively, D is TRBD1 (6 bases). Germline V CDR1 and CDR2: LGHDT, YNNKEL (reference sequence). Trimming left V 1 base short and J 6 bases short, with 15 bases between. The CDR3 has 15 residues. The CDR3 DNA reads as TGTGCCAGCAGCCAAGGCGTGGGGGGGCAGGATGGCTACACCTTC. It codes for CASSQGVGGQDGYTF.

This chain uses TRBV10-1 with TRBJ1-3, with D uncertain. Germline V gene sequence: CDR1 WNHNN, CDR2 SYGVQD (reference sequence). Trimming took off 4 bases at V and 0 bases at J, with 4 bases between the two ends. The CDR3 totals 13 residues. The CDR3 reads CASSGISGNTIYF. The CDR3 DNA sequence: TGCGCCAGCAGTGGGATCTCTGGAAACACCATATATTTT.

J is TRBJ1-5 and V is TRBV5-1; 7 bases are shared with TRBD1. The CDR3 is 14 amino acids. In germline, CDR1 is SGHRS, CDR2 YFSETQ. V lost 3 bases and J lost 9; bases outside the gene matches: 9. The chain's CDR3 is CASSSIPTGRPQHF. Written as DNA, the CDR3 is TGCGCCAGCAGCTCCATACCGACAGGGCGGCCCCAGCATTTT.

This clone is labeled medium-sized. The chain is built from TRBV5-1 and TRBJ2-3; D remains ambiguous. Germline CDR1 SGHRS, CDR2 YFSETQ. V lost 0 bases and J 6 bases, leaving 14 bases between the germline ends. The CDR3 spans 15 residues. CDR3 nucleotide sequence: TGCGCCAGCAGCTTGGGTCTTCCTTCGGGTGATACGCAGTATTTT. This translates into CASSLGLPSGDTQYF.

The genes are TRBV19 and TRBJ1-1; D perhaps matches TRBD1 (6 bases). The V gene's germline CDR1 is LNHDA and CDR2 SQIVND (reference sequence). V lost 5 bases, J lost 0 bases, and 22 bases lay in between. The CDR3 totals 18 residues. The CDR3 protein is CASSRRGGSGGLNTEAFF. The CDR3 coding sequence is TGTGCCAGTAGTCGGAGGGGAGGTTCGGGGGGCTTGAACACTGAAGCTTTCTTT.

The chain joins TRBV7-6 to TRBJ2-7, with 16 nucleotides matching TRBD2. Germline assignment: CDR1 SGHVS and CDR2 FNYEAQ. This CDR3 is built from 18 residues. The V segment lost 5 bases and the J segment 0 bases; nucleotides outside the gene matches: 7. CDR3 amino acids: CASSPGLAGGPNSYEQYF. CDR3 in DNA: TGTGCCAGCAGCCCGGGACTAGCGGGGGGGCCGAACTCCTACGAGCAGTACTTC.

This clone was counted a single time. The V call is TRBV28, the J call TRBJ2-2; D uncertain. This CDR3 contains 12 residues. CDR1 is MDHEN and CDR2 is SYDVKM in the germline V gene. V was shortened by 6 bases and J by 9 bases, with 11 bases between the two germline ends. The CDR3 coding sequence is TGTGCCAGCAGACATACCGACCGGGAGCTGTTTTTT. Its protein is CASRHTDRELFF.

In regard to this clone: Distinct nucleotide sequences in the sample also encode this CDR3. The chain joins TRBV12-3 or TRBV12-4 to TRBJ2-5; D is undetermined. Trimming removed 2 bases at V and 5 bases at J, with 3 bases between. The CDR3 runs to 11 residues. CDR3 coding DNA: TGTGCCAGCAGTTTAAGCGAGACCCAGTACTTC. The encoded protein is CASSLSETQYF.

The CDR3 is CASSPGQGLNEQFF. In nucleotides, the CDR3 is TGTGCCAGCTCACCAGGGCAGGGGTTAAATGAGCAGTTCTTC. The rearrangement uses TRBV18 and TRBJ2-1; D is perhaps TRBD1 (6 bases). V lost 2 bases to trimming and J lost 7 bases, with 12 bases between them. Germline CDR1 and CDR2: KGHSH and LQKENI. The CDR3 runs 14 residues.

The V and J genes are TRBV27 and TRBJ2-4, with 9 nucleotides matching TRBD2. With 8 bases clipped from V and 6 bases from J, the junction kept 5 bases outside the gene matches. This CDR3 is built from 13 residues. Per germline, CDR1 MNHEY and CDR2 SMNVEV (reference sequence). CDR3 in DNA: TGTGCCAGCGGAGCGGGAGGAGGAAACATTCAGTACTTC. This translates into CASGAGGGNIQYF.

This clone was counted once. V is TRBV9 and J is TRBJ1-2; no reliable D call. CDR3 length equals 12 residues. Trimming removed 6 bases at V and 5 bases at J, with 11 bases between. Germline loops: CDR1 SGDLS, CDR2 YYNGEE. CDR3 in amino acids: CASTGVEYGYTF. The DNA of the CDR3 is TGTGCCAGCACCGGGGTAGAGTATGGCTACACCTTC.

The chain couples TRBV10-3 to TRBJ2-5; D possibly corresponds to TRBD2 (6 bases). Trimming shortened V by 4 bases and J by 0 bases, and 6 bases separated the two germline ends. Germline CDR1 and CDR2: ENHRY and SYGVKD. The length of the CDR3 is 13 residues. The CDR3 bases are TGTGCCATCAGTGGCGGGAACCAAGAGACCCAGTACTTC. Amino acid sequence: CAISGGNQETQYF.